The 23 T cell receptor beta chains given below trace back to one sample, sequenced in a study of blood T cells in healthy people across ages. It was with a sample-barcoded 5' primer and a J-beta primer mix that a second PCR of roughly 6 to 11 cycles was run. Via MiXCR, TCRdb re-called the 5' RACE reads, giving one row per CDR3 protein. The sample holds 850,000 or so distinct CDR3 sequences; less than 35% are singletons and the top ten take approximately 15%. Sequencing was performed on blood. The receptors shown here come from a woman older than 75 in good health.

There are a few counts of this clonotype. Being one base from a much bigger clone, this may be a read error. The V and J genes are TRBV6-1 and TRBJ2-5; 8 bases match TRBD2. CDR1 MNHNS and CDR2 SASEGT come from the germline V gene. The CDR3 extends over 18 amino acids. The CDR3 loop is CASSGDREWLAGGEIQYF. In nucleotides, the CDR3 is TGTGCCAGCAGTGGGGATAGGGAATGGCTAGCGGGTGGAGAGATCCAGTACTTC.

This clonotype has more than one count but fewer than ten. The gene calls are TRBV18 and TRBJ2-7, with a weak D call TRBD1 (5 bases). Germline CDR1 KGHSH, CDR2 LQKENI. This CDR3 contains 15 residues. Trimming stripped 6 bases from V and 7 bases from J, with 22 bases between. Written as DNA, the CDR3 is TGTGCCAGCTCGTCAAGACCCCCGAACCAGGGAGAGCAGTACTTC. Translation: CASSSRPPNQGEQYF.

V and J are TRBV11-2 and TRBJ1-4, with D perhaps matching TRBD1 (5 bases). This CDR3 has 15 residues. CDR1 and CDR2 (germline): SGHAT, FQNNGV. The V end lost 5 bases, the J end lost 7 bases, and 17 bases lay between the germline ends. CDR3 nucleotide sequence: TGTGCCAGCAGCACGGTCAGGGATGTGAGTGAAAAACTGTTTTTT. Amino acid sequence: CASSTVRDVSEKLFF.

At least ten counts were recorded for this clonotype. This rearrangement joins TRBV7-2 to TRBJ2-5; the D gene is possibly TRBD1 (5 bases). The germline gives CDR1 SGHTA, CDR2 FQGNSA. V was shortened by 5 bases and J by 5 bases, with 15 bases between the two germline ends. This CDR3 contains 14 residues. CDR3 region: CASSHRRGSETQYF. The CDR3 nucleotides read TGTGCCAGCAGCCATCGTAGGGGTTCGGAGACCCAGTACTTC.

This clonotype was seen many times. This chain uses TRBV12-3 or TRBV12-4 with TRBJ2-1; 10 bases map to TRBD2. The junction had 5 bases not matched to a gene; V was cut back by 3 bases and J by 0 bases. The CDR3 contains 17 residues. The CDR3 sequence is CASSLGTSVDSYNEQFF. Written as DNA, the CDR3 is TGTGCCAGCAGTTTGGGGACTAGCGTCGACTCCTACAATGAGCAGTTCTTC.

This clonotype has at least ten counts. The chain is built from TRBV4-3 and TRBJ2-3; D not resolved. V was clipped by 4 bases and J by 1 base, with 12 bases between them. This CDR3 contains 15 residues. Germline V gene data show CDR1 as LGHNA and CDR2 as YSLEER. The DNA of the CDR3 is TGCGCCAGCAGCCCCGGGTCAGGACGCACAGATACGCAGTATTTT. This translates into CASSPGSGRTDTQYF.

As for this clonotype: Just one base apart from a much larger clone, this may be a read error. V and J are TRBV11-2 and TRBJ1-4; no firm D call. This CDR3 is built from 11 residues. CDR1 and CDR2 from the germline V gene are SGHAT and FQNNGV. The CDR3, as DNA: TGTGCCGGCAGCTTAGGGAGGGAACTGTTTTTT. It specifies CAGSLGRELFF. The variable domain in full, completed from reference TRBV11-2 and TRBJ1-4, reads EAGVAQSPRYKIIEKRQSVAFWCNPISGHATLYWYQQILGQGPKLLIQFQNNGVVDDSQLPKDRFSAERLKGVDSTLKIQPAKLEDSAVYLCAGSLGRELFFGSGTQLSVL.

In its sample, this clonotype was seen a few times. V usage is TRBV6-5 and J usage is TRBJ1-1; perhaps TRBD1 as D (6 bases). The CDR3 length is 14 residues. Germline CDR1 MNHEY, CDR2 SVGAGI. V gave up 0 bases and J gave up 11 bases, with 16 bases separating them. CDR3 loop: CASSYSGGKDRAFF. In nucleotides, the CDR3 is TGTGCCAGCAGTTACTCGGGGGGGAAAGACAGGGCTTTCTTT.

This clonotype has a count of ten or more. This chain connects TRBV3-1 to TRBJ2-1, with 7 bases identical to TRBD1. V gave up 1 base and J gave up 6 bases; unmatched junction bases: 6. The CDR3 has 15 residues. The germline V gene has CDR1 LGHDT and CDR2 YNNKEL (reference sequence). This CDR3 is CASSQAYRDSNEQFF. The CDR3 nucleotides read TGTGCCAGCAGCCAAGCCTACAGGGACAGCAATGAGCAGTTCTTC.

The CDR3 protein is CASSYELSNTEAFF. CDR3 DNA sequence: TGTGCCAGCAGTTACGAGCTTTCGAACACTGAAGCTTTCTTT. This chain uses TRBV6-5 with TRBJ1-1; D is unresolved. Germline V gives CDR1 MNHEY, CDR2 SVGAGI. This CDR3 region has 14 residues. Trimming cost V 2 bases and J 1 base, with 8 bases left between them.

This clonotype was counted a few times. The chain joins TRBV7-2 to TRBJ1-5, with 7 bases lining up with TRBD1. V gave up 1 base and J gave up 6 bases; unmatched junction bases: 6. Germline CDR1 SGHTA, CDR2 FQGNSA. This CDR3 region has 15 residues. CDR3 amino acids: CASSLGQGGVQPQHF. The CDR3 DNA is TGTGCCAGCAGCTTAGGACAGGGTGGCGTTCAGCCCCAGCATTTT.

This clonotype has more than one count but fewer than ten. J is TRBJ1-1 and V is TRBV30; D unclear. The CDR3 covers 13 residues. Trimming cost V 1 base and J 0 bases, with 6 bases left between them. Germline V gene data show CDR1 as GTSNPN and CDR2 as SVGIG (reference sequence). The CDR3 bases are TGTGCCTGGAGTGCACACCTGAACACTGAAGCTTTCTTT. Translating gives CAWSAHLNTEAFF.

This clonotype was counted many times. V usage is TRBV27 and J usage is TRBJ2-1; 11 bases are a match to TRBD1. Trimming cost V 5 bases and J 6 bases; bases outside gene matches: 3. Germline V CDR1 and CDR2: MNHEY, SMNVEV (reference sequence). This CDR3 contains 14 residues. CDR3 nucleotide sequence: TGTGCCAGCAGTCGGACAGGGGGCTTCAATGAGCAGTTCTTC. Protein product: CASSRTGGFNEQFF.

V is TRBV20-1 and J is TRBJ2-7, with 7 bases matching TRBD2. The CDR3 is made up of 13 amino acids. Germline V gene data show CDR1 as DFQATT and CDR2 as SNEGSKA (reference sequence). V lost 5 bases and J lost 3; bases outside the gene matches: 7. The chain's CDR3 is CSAHGDYLYEQYF. CDR3 coding DNA: TGCAGTGCTCACGGGGACTACCTCTACGAGCAGTACTTC.

This clonotype was picked up many times. One junction end does not reproduce the germline sequence, and a read error may be involved. The J gene is TRBJ1-2, the V gene TRBV2, with D unclear. The germline CDR1 and CDR2 sequences are SNHLY and FYNNEI. The length of the CDR3 is 9 residues. CDR3 sequence (DNA): TGTGCCAGCAGGGAAGGCTACACCTTC. Protein: CASREGYTF.

In this sample, this clonotype turned up many times. V gene TRBV7-9 combines with J gene TRBJ2-5; no reliable D call. The germline gives CDR1 SEHNR, CDR2 FQNEAQ (reference sequence). This CDR3 contains 12 residues. V lost 5 bases to trimming and J lost 3 bases, with 7 bases between them. As DNA, the CDR3 is TGTGCCAGCAGCCGGTGGGAAGAGACCCAGTACTTC. This encodes CASSRWEETQYF.

V is TRBV14 and J is TRBJ2-2; D gene ambiguous. The CDR3 is made up of 13 amino acids. The V and J ends lost 1 base and 6 bases respectively, with 6 bases between them. Germline-derived CDR1 and CDR2 are SGHDN and FVKESK. The CDR3 sequence is CASSQGASGELFF. CDR3 DNA: TGTGCCAGCAGCCAAGGGGCGTCCGGGGAGCTGTTTTTT.

This clonotype was recorded many times. V usage is TRBV20-1 and J usage is TRBJ2-3, with D uncertain. Per germline, CDR1 DFQATT and CDR2 SNEGSKA (reference sequence). There are 12 residues in the CDR3. Trimming removed 0 bases at V and 2 bases at J, with 3 bases between. CDR3 residues: CSARDNTDTQYF. CDR3 DNA sequence: TGCAGTGCTAGAGATAACACAGATACGCAGTATTTT.

On this clonotype: A much bigger clone sits one base away, suggesting this may be a read error. The genes are TRBV10-3 and TRBJ2-5; D is unclear. Trimming took 6 bases from V and 1 from J, leaving 12 bases between them. Germline values: CDR1 ENHRY, CDR2 SYGVKD. This CDR3 spans 14 amino acids. The CDR3 sequence is CAIRGRPRQETQYF. The DNA for the CDR3 is TGTGCCATCAGGGGAAGGCCCCGCCAAGAGACCCAGTACTTC.

This clonotype was seen many times. The chain links TRBV27 to TRBJ2-7; the D is unclear. V was shortened by 4 bases and J by 3 bases, with 13 bases between the two germline ends. Germline CDR1 is MNHEY and CDR2 is SMNVEV (reference sequence). The CDR3 totals 14 residues. As DNA, the CDR3 is TGTGCCAGCAGTTCTCTGACCTCACTCTACGAGCAGTACTTC. Translating gives CASSSLTSLYEQYF.

This clonotype was counted many times. CDR3: CSARDPLANEQFF. The CDR3 region has the DNA TGCAGTGCTAGAGATCCATTAGCCAATGAGCAGTTCTTC. The chain combines TRBV20-1 with TRBJ2-1, with D uncertain. There are 13 residues in the CDR3. Germline V gene data show CDR1 as DFQATT and CDR2 as SNEGSKA (reference sequence). Trimming removed 0 bases from V and 6 bases from J, with 9 bases in between.

The genes are TRBV9 and TRBJ2-3; no clear D. Germline CDR1 SGDLS, CDR2 YYNGEE. Trimming removed 4 bases at V and 0 bases at J, with 12 bases between. The CDR3 consists of 15 residues. The CDR3 region has the DNA TGTGCCAGCAGCCTCGGCGTTGGAAGCACAGATACGCAGTATTTT. Translation gives CASSLGVGSTDTQYF. The variable domain in full, completed from reference TRBV9 and TRBJ2-3, reads DSGVTQTPKHLITATGQRVTLRCSPRSGDLSVYWYQQSLDQGLQFLIQYYNGEERAKGNILERFSAQQFPDLHSELNLSSLELGDSALYFCASSLGVGSTDTQYFGPGTRLTVL.

This clonotype appeared many times. The chain recombines TRBV21-1 with TRBJ2-4; the table gives TRBD1 as D, unverified against the DNA. TRBV21-1 is a pseudogene segment. The CDR3 is made up of 16 amino acids. DNA for the CDR3: TGTGCCAGCAGCAAAGGGGGGAATCTAGCCAAAAACATTCAGTACTTC. Its protein product is CASSKGGNLAKNIQYF.